These T cell receptor beta chains were read from a single sample in a study of blood T cell repertoires in COVID-19. Only in-frame clones appear in the TCRdb table, and some are missing; sequencing was by immunoSEQ multiplex PCR. The profile shows 160,000 or so clones, 85% to 95% of them singletons. What was sequenced was peripheral blood. The receptor source for this set is a woman in her sixties with COVID-19, enrolled during active disease. CDR3s leave out the opening cysteine and the closing phenylalanine or tryptophan.

TRBJ1-5	TRBV9	ASSLTGYSNQPQH
TRBJ1-2	TRBV5-1	ASSLAVSRGAYGYT
TRBJ2-7	TRBV7-2	ASSFRPGPANYEQY
TRBJ1-2	TRBV12-3/TRBV12-4	ASTKDRGEGYT
TRBJ1-1	TRBV12-3/TRBV12-4	ASSLRVGTEAF
TRBJ1-6	TRBV4-1	ASSQTGSPLH
TRBJ2-2	TRBV5-1	ASSFPQGKGYTGELF
TRBJ1-1	TRBV14	ASSQHQGTEAF
TRBJ1-6	TRBV7-9	ASSLARWDINNSPLH
TRBJ1-2	TRBV19	ASSRTTGGGYGYT
TRBJ2-7	TRBV5-1	ASSTPTGSYEQY
TRBJ1-5	TRBV27	ASSSPTGAQPQH
TRBJ2-2	TRBV5-1	ASSWTAGSGELF
TRBJ1-1	TRBV7-6	ASSLDDRGSTEAF
TRBJ1-1	TRBV7-9	ASSPGPEAF
TRBJ1-5	TRBV7-9	ASSLGTGGLNQPQH
TRBJ1-2	TRBV2	ASSKQGDGYT
TRBJ2-7	TRBV6-5	ASSYDRGQGYEQY
TRBJ1-2	TRBV18	ASSRSGASYGYT
TRBJ1-3	TRBV18	ASSPKSPGQGARIGNTIY
TRBJ2-1	TRBV19	ASWVGQGGHEQF
TRBJ2-7	TRBV6-2/TRBV6-3	ASSYTAGTYEQY
TRBJ2-2	TRBV14	ASSLRPELRTGELF
TRBJ2-5	TRBV5-4	ASSLRGGALETQY
TRBJ1-2	TRBV2	ASSVDSPHYGYT
TRBJ2-3	TRBV27	ASSLYRSQSTDTQY
TRBJ2-1	TRBV12-5	ASGLGTGAYNEQF
TRBJ1-5	TRBV5-1	ASSLAGRGNQPQH
TRBJ2-2	TRBV11-2	ASSLFAEAGELF
TRBJ1-2	TRBV12-3/TRBV12-4	ASSLKPYGYT
TRBJ1-2	TRBV27	ASSSQGQLAYPDGYT
TRBJ2-3	TRBV9	ASSVGVGLSTDTQY
TRBJ1-2	TRBV5-5	ASSFGGANYGYT
TRBJ2-2	TRBV5-1	ASSQGTRATGELF
TRBJ2-4	TRBV18	ASSPPGQRLAKNIQY
TRBJ2-1	TRBV5-1	ASSSGLVGDEQF
TRBJ1-1	TRBV7-9	ASSPGGGLMNTEAF
TRBJ1-6	TRBV10-3	AIRATGGNSPLH
TRBJ2-7	TRBV11-2	ASSRGVGEQY
TRBJ2-2	TRBV27	ASTTGGSTGELF
TRBJ1-5	TRBV7-2	ASSSSDQPQH
TRBJ1-6	TRBV7-2	ASSLGRDATLH
TRBJ2-5	TRBV30	AWSVGTSGGAGETQY
TRBJ1-6	TRBV29-1	SVVTGGDNSPLH
TRBJ1-5	TRBV12-3/TRBV12-4	ASSEQGRPQH
TRBJ2-3	TRBV3-1/TRBV3-2	ASSPLDRKNPLFC
TRBJ1-6	TRBV4-2	ASSQEGGLRSPLH
TRBJ2-5	TRBV7-2	ASSLAGLQETQY
TRBJ2-5	TRBV12-3/TRBV12-4	ASSFQAGETQY
TRBJ1-1	TRBV25-1	ASSDSTGKATEAF
TRBJ1-2	TRBV19	ASSSMGQGASYGYT
TRBJ2-5	TRBV3-1/TRBV3-2	ASSQGATSRGFGETQY
TRBJ2-2	TRBV7-9	AARGRTGTGELF
TRBJ1-4	TRBV5-1	ASRGQTNEKLF
TRBJ2-6	TRBV4-2	ASSHAGQGVFGANVLT
TRBJ1-4	TRBV19	ASSTSGTTNEKLF
TRBJ1-4	TRBV11-2	ASRRQGYEKLF
TRBJ2-3	TRBV6-4	ASSEPGGGELIHGTQY
TRBJ2-7	TRBV19	ASSPKQGPIHEQY